This T cell receptor beta chain was documented in a study of cytomegalovirus exposure and HLA in healthy donors (TCRdb year 2017). For the wider study: An earlier analysis of roughly 500 of the donors reported more than 250 Gb of sequence data and some 120 million unique TCR beta sequences from about 200 million T cells. An early release covering just under 650 HLA-typed donors comprised about 310 gigabases of sequencing data and around 86 million unique TCR sequences. The genetic ancestry cluster associated with self-reported Caucasian donors included 81% of the approximately 400 genotyped donors. The study aimed to test whether cataloging public T cell receptors could reveal signatures of past pathogen exposure. The study used immunosequencing to profile the T cell repertoires of hundreds of subjects and linked those repertoires to cytomegalovirus serostatus. Besides the first cohort of more than 650 subjects, a separate validation cohort made up of over 95 different subjects was used. To predict cytomegalovirus infection status, the study brought together high-throughput TCR immunosequencing, statistical association of individual TCRs with disease status, and machine learning. To study patterns of TCR occurrence, a later analysis re-analyzed previously published TCR beta repertoires from several hundred donors and added high-resolution HLA genotyping. Rather than using new phenotypic data, the later analysis identified candidate immune exposures from TCR beta sequences and from how often those sequences occurred across donors. To decide whether each TCR beta V gene segment behaved as functional or pseudogenic, an earlier analysis of some 570 of the donors relied on high-throughput TCR beta sequencing. Donor age, sex, ethnicity and CMV serostatus were compiled alongside the repertoire data. In a later genetic analysis, genome-wide SNP genotypes for about three fifths of the roughly 670 donors were used, and that subset was treated as a discovery cohort. All discovery cohort repertoires had been generated using a single sequencing platform. HLA typing included class I and class II loci at four-digit resolution. The number of typed donors differed by locus: roughly 629-640 for A, B, C, DRB1 and DQB1; approximately 540 for DQA1; 606 for DPA1; and approximately 450 for DPB1. A handful of DR-DQ haplotypes were handled as single units for association and clustering because linkage in the cohort was strong. Among 300 to 500 genotyped donors of the cohort, an average of about 220,000 unique TCR beta nucleotide sequences was sequenced per donor, of which about 19% were non-productive.

In regard to this clone: Its antigen has not been determined. The record has no base qualities; no much larger clone is one base away.

Via the germline V gene, CDR1 is MNHEY and CDR2 SVGAGI. The junction carries 13 bases between V and J, which are trimmed by 5 bases and 6 bases respectively. From its cysteine to its phenylalanine, the CDR3 spans 13 amino acids. Just the 39-base CDR3 DNA is kept, in frame starting at base 1. Library generation was performed with the immunoSEQ multiplex PCR assay. A mixture of 60 forward primers for TCR Vbeta segments and 13 reverse primers for TCR Jbeta segments was used in the multiplex PCR. Amplification of the CDR3 region of rearranged TCR beta genes was performed with a multiplex PCR assay on genomic DNA. The Illumina HiSeq System was used to sequence the amplified TCR beta libraries as 87-base-pair reads. In the paper's pipeline: In a later analysis, 80 million or so unique TCR beta chains were counted across the 500 to 700 repertoires, and around 11 million of these chains were shared by at least two donors. A nearest-neighbor algorithm error-corrected the raw reads and collapsed the reads into unique sequences, merging closely related sequences to remove PCR and sequencing errors. Alignment of CDR3 sequences to IMGT reference sequences was used to assign V, D and J gene segments. Each retained sequence needed at least a six-nucleotide match to both a V gene segment and a J gene segment. Rearrangements were classified as productive when the CDR3 lacked stop codons and remained in frame with V and J, and all other rearrangements were classified as non-productive. Following IMGT convention, CDR3 was defined as the stretch from the second conserved V-encoded cysteine to the conserved J-encoded phenylalanine. The earlier analysis of fewer than 700 of the donors excluded sequences that lacked an unambiguous match to a single V gene segment. An earlier analysis of approximately 590 of the donors called V segments functional above 56.7% productive rearrangements and segregating when the between-donor standard deviation exceeded 5%. A statistical classification framework was built to diagnose cytomegalovirus status from the catalog of TCR beta chain sequences. In a later analysis, V and J genes were assigned by comparing TCR nucleotide sequences against IMGT/GENE-DB human TR gene sequences. In a later analysis, CDR3 sequences and most-parsimonious VDJ recombination scenarios were assigned using the TCRdist pipeline. In a later analysis, each TCR beta chain was defined by its CDR3 amino acid sequence together with its V-gene family, and reads lacking a unique V-gene family were excluded. A later analysis removed several hundred highly shared, low-generation-probability nucleotide sequences to deal with suspected cross-contamination and a sequencing artifact. For each public chain, a later analysis derived a clonal expansion index from normalized ranks of inferred template counts within each repertoire. A later analysis computed generation probabilities with a VDJ recombination model fitted to out-of-frame rearrangements, and checked the results against IGoR. In a later analysis, hypergeometric tests were used to score TCR-TCR, TCR-HLA and TCR-CMV co-occurrence, with a repertoire-size bias correction applied to TCR pairs. A later analysis estimated false discovery rates by permuting HLA or CMV assignments 20 times. In a later analysis, co-occurring TCRs were grouped using DBSCAN, and TCRdist sequence similarity was added for clustering within HLA-allele-positive subsets. For co-occurrence clustering, repertoires with fewer than 30,000 or more than 120,000 public chains were excluded, along with four or five repertoires with anomalous nucleotide sharing. TCRdb retrieved this table from immuneACCESS and kept in-frame rearrangements only. Not all clones are present; in checked studies, unresolved V genes account for under half, and no reason is known for the remainder. Clone size and V and J calls were adopted from that table, with D and trimming inferred from the DNA. This sample has around 150,000 clones in its table, and over 70% of those were observed once. Around 7% of the sample belongs to the ten largest clones.

In total, 666 healthy bone marrow donors made up the cohort. At the time of sampling, every cohort member was nominally healthy, though immune exposures that went unrecorded were likely present. The donor was CMV seropositive and was included in the group of some 290 seropositive cohort members. Every donor gave a peripheral blood sample, and the peripheral blood mononuclear cells from that sample were used for TCR beta sequencing. The Qiagen DNeasy Blood Extraction Kit was used to extract genomic DNA from the blood cell samples. Study-wide findings and limitations: A few of the identified cytomegalovirus-associated TCR beta chains were confirmed in vitro to be specific for cytomegalovirus antigens. The classifier was reported to diagnose cytomegalovirus status with high specificity and sensitivity in both the original cohort and the validation cohort. A later analysis reported that several top co-occurrence clusters appeared linked to parvovirus B19, influenza, CMV and Epstein-Barr virus. In a later genetic analysis, fewer N-insertions in productive TCRs were reported among donors in an Asian-associated ancestry cluster than the roughly 700-donor mean. Assigning TCR associations to individual alleles was difficult when HLA alleles, especially DR and DQ, strongly co-occurred. The cohort was sequenced for TCR beta chains only, and without alpha or paired-chain data the features that could be detected were limited. Because HLA typing was missing for some donors at each locus, association tests included only the typed subset. Roughly uniform sequencing depth across donors was assumed in presence/absence analyses, although this assumption may not hold. In a later genetic analysis, a missense DCLRE1C variant was associated with V-gene and J-gene trimming of TCR beta chains, and the association was replicated in an independent cohort. A later analysis associated around 16,000 TCR beta sequences with specific HLA alleles at a false discovery rate of 0.05. In a later analysis, HLA-associated TCR beta chains showed more clonal expansion and lower generation probabilities than non-associated chains that were equally common. A group of highly shared sequence variants was considered likely to be a technical artifact of the sequencing pipeline. Broadly in line with IMGT annotations, most TCR beta V segments showed up in productive rearrangements about 90% or about 30% of the time in an earlier analysis of 450 to 750 of the donors. A further reported finding was that TCR beta sequences accurately predicted the HLA-A and HLA-B alleles for most subjects in the first cohort. Most TCR sequences were observed very rarely across donors, whereas some public TCRs were present in many individuals. Because counts were too low, roughly 18 rarely observed V segments, including chromosome 9 orphons, were left out of the earlier analysis of a few hundred of the donors. The 87-base-pair reads could not distinguish some IMGT-functional V segments, including TRBV6-2 and TRBV6-3, so those segments were excluded. In a later analysis, TCR association rates were found to vary across HLA loci, with the most associated TCRs seen for DRB1 alleles and the fewest for HLA-C alleles. For the cohort, immune exposure information was limited to CMV serostatus. According to the authors, the approach could potentially be generalized to other disease states and immunological phenotypes. In the study, around 160 TCR beta chains were listed as associated with cytomegalovirus. According to a later analysis, most CMV-associated TCR beta chains appeared to be HLA-restricted, and the HLA associations seemed to be driven largely by CMV exposure. Linkage disequilibrium might explain the correlated functional status among segregating V segments, but an unknown experimental factor could not be excluded.

The TCR originated in a male donor in good health and CMV-seropositive. Sequencing was carried out using PBMCs. The rearranged chain carries TRBV6-5 and TRBJ1-2; possibly the D gene is TRBD1, per 5 matching bases. This receptor has the CDR3 CASSPGNWNGYTF. The sequenced DNA is TGTGCCAGCAGTCCAGGGAATTGGAATGGCTACACCTTC.